The rows below give T cell receptor beta chains drawn from one sample of a study of vaccination and CD4 T cells after COVID-19. TCRdb fed the PCR reads into MiXCR, producing one record per CDR3 protein. Among 20,000 to 25,000 distinct CDR3 sequences listed, roughly three fifths were seen once. No antigen has been assigned to these receptors. The sample here was CD4+ T cells from blood, cultured in vitro, taken after SARS-CoV-2 vaccination. These receptors were obtained from a human donor who received a COVID-19 vaccine. Both conserved end residues are part of each CDR3. The D gene is left open where the match is weak. The size entry is marked missing in some rows and otherwise reads once, few, many or a size class.

NA	NA	TRBV19	TRBJ1-5	CASAVGRASNQPQHF	TGTGCCAGTGCCGTGGGGAGAGCGAGCAATCAGCCCCAGCATTTT
NA	few	TRBV30	TRBJ1-3	CAWSRLDSYSGNTIYF	TGTGCCTGGAGTAGGTTAGACAGCTACTCTGGAAACACCATATATTTT
TRBD2	NA	TRBV5-8	TRBJ2-3	CASSSGRTSPNTDTQYF	TGTGCCAGCAGCTCTGGGAGGACTAGCCCGAACACAGATACGCAGTATTTT
TRBD2	NA	TRBV12-3/TRBV12-4	TRBJ2-5	CASRVRGGVETQYF	TGTGCCAGCAGGGTCCGGGGGGGCGTCGAGACCCAGTACTTC
TRBD1	NA	TRBV3-1	TRBJ1-2	CASSPRDRANYGYTF	TGTGCCAGCAGCCCTCGGGACAGGGCTAACTATGGCTACACCTTC
TRBD2	NA	TRBV6-1	TRBJ2-1	CASSVAGGPAKQFF	TGTGCCAGCAGTGTAGCGGGGGGGCCGGCGAAGCAGTTCTTC
NA	NA	TRBV4-2	TRBJ2-3	CASSLGGGADTQYF	TGTGCCAGCAGCCTCGGAGGAGGGGCAGATACGCAGTATTTT
TRBD1	NA	TRBV6-1	TRBJ1-2	CASGQTGRYGYTF	TGTGCCAGCGGCCAGACAGGGCGCTATGGCTACACCTTC
TRBD2	NA	TRBV24-1	TRBJ2-3	CATSVGLAGGTQYF	TGTGCCACCAGTGTGGGACTAGCGGGGGGTACGCAGTATTTT
TRBD1	once	TRBV27	TRBJ1-2	CASSSTRTGVNYGYTF	TGTGCCAGCAGTTCGACCCGGACAGGGGTAAACTATGGCTACACCTTC
NA	few	TRBV2	TRBJ2-5	CASRGRLQGGPQETQYF	TGTGCCAGCAGGGGGAGACTCCAAGGGGGACCCCAAGAGACCCAGTACTTC
NA	NA	TRBV5-6	TRBJ2-3	CASSIRGTGTDTQYF	TGTGCCAGCAGCATTCGGGGGACGGGCACAGATACGCAGTATTTT
NA	NA	TRBV21-1	TRBJ2-3	CASSKGRDTDTQYF	TGTGCCAGCAGCAAGGGCAGGGACACAGATACGCAGTATTTT
NA	NA	TRBV4-2	TRBJ1-3	CASSQGSGVGNTIYF	TGTGCCAGCAGCCAAGGGTCTGGGGTTGGAAACACCATATATTTT
TRBD1	NA	TRBV12-3/TRBV12-4	TRBJ2-2	CASRRTGRGTGELFF	TGTGCCAGCAGGAGGACAGGCCGGGGCACCGGGGAGCTGTTTTTT
NA	NA	TRBV5-1	TRBJ1-6	CASSSGQSLNSPLHF	TGCGCCAGCAGTAGCGGACAGAGCCTTAATTCACCCCTCCACTTT
NA	NA	TRBV30	TRBJ1-2	CAWNRGYGYTF	TGTGCCTGGAACCGCGGCTATGGCTACACCTTC
TRBD1	NA	TRBV20-1	TRBJ1-1	CSASRTGGRAEAFF	TGCAGTGCTTCCAGGACAGGGGGAAGGGCTGAAGCTTTCTTT
NA	NA	TRBV28	TRBJ2-3	CASSSNTDTQYF	TGTGCCAGCAGTTCAAACACAGATACGCAGTATTTT
NA	NA	TRBV21-1	TRBJ2-5	CASSKVEHLIQETQYF	TGTGCCAGCAGCAAAGTCGAACACCTAATTCAAGAGACCCAGTACTTC
NA	once	TRBV19	TRBJ1-3	CASIGAAGNTIYF	TGTGCCAGTATCGGCGCAGCTGGAAACACCATATATTTT
NA	once	TRBV7-6	TRBJ1-6	CASSSLSLGADNSPLHF	TGTGCCAGCAGCTCGTTAAGTTTGGGGGCTGATAATTCACCCCTCCACTTT
TRBD1	NA	TRBV2	TRBJ1-5	CASRVDRGNQPQHF	TGTGCCAGCAGGGTCGACAGGGGGAATCAGCCCCAGCATTTT
TRBD2	NA	TRBV20-1	TRBJ2-3	CSARARRGDYTDTQYF	TGCAGTGCTAGAGCCCGGCGGGGGGACTACACAGATACGCAGTATTTT
TRBD2	large	TRBV7-3	TRBJ2-5	CASAWTSGDQETQYF	TGTGCCAGCGCATGGACTAGCGGGGACCAAGAGACCCAGTACTTC
NA	few	TRBV7-9	TRBJ1-5	CASSSINNQPQHF	TGTGCCAGCAGCTCTATAAACAATCAGCCCCAGCATTTT
NA	few	TRBV5-4	TRBJ1-2	CASSLDKFGYTF	TGTGCCAGCAGCTTGGACAAATTTGGCTACACCTTC
NA	NA	TRBV10-1	TRBJ1-1	CASSGTSYGTEAFF	TGCGCCAGCAGCGGGACATCATACGGGACTGAAGCTTTCTTT
NA	NA	TRBV20-1	TRBJ1-5	CSARVGAGPNQPQHF	TGCAGTGCTAGAGTAGGGGCAGGCCCCAATCAGCCCCAGCATTTT